This is a list of T cell receptor beta chains from one sample in a study of glioma-infiltrating T cells after dendritic cell vaccination. Using immunoSEQ multiplex PCR, the repertoire was profiled, and TCRdb retains in-frame clones only, with some absent. The table records approximately 99,000 clones, approximately 84% of them present only once. The sample consisted of blood, taken after dendritic cell vaccination. These receptors were obtained from a human donor with glioblastoma. The CDR3 runs from the conserved cysteine through the conserved F or W. The D gene is left open where the match is weak. Clone size is stated in some rows and not others, as once, few, many or a class when expanded.

V	D	length	J	size	DNA	CDR3
TRBV4-1	TRBD2	19	TRBJ2-5	few	TGCGCCAGCAGCCAAGTGCGCGGGAGGACCGCAAACCGAGAAGAGACCCAGTACTTC	CASSQVRGRTANREETQYF
TRBV13	.	12	TRBJ1-4	once	TGTGCCAGCAGCTGGGGTGGGGAGGAACTGTTTTTT	CASSWGGEELFF
TRBV7-9	.	15	TRBJ2-6	.	TGTGCCAGCACCCGAGAGCAGGCTGGGGCCAACGTCCTGACTTTC	CASTREQAGANVLTF
TRBV30	TRBD2	15	TRBJ2-7	.	TGTGCCTGGGGGTCCGGACTAGGAGCCCCCTACGAGCAGTACTTC	CAWGSGLGAPYEQYF
TRBV7-6	.	13	TRBJ2-1	.	TGTGCCAGCAGTCGAGGCACTAACAATGAGCAGTTCTTC	CASSRGTNNEQFF
TRBV28	.	12	TRBJ1-1	.	TGTGCCAGCACCCTGTACGGGACTGAAGCTTTCTTT	CASTLYGTEAFF
TRBV28	.	15	TRBJ1-1	.	TGTGCCAGCAGTTTATACGGGGCGGGGGGCACTGAAGCTTTCTTT	CASSLYGAGGTEAFF
TRBV19	TRBD1	14	TRBJ1-1	once	TGTGCCAGTTATACAGGGGGCGCTGGGCGGAGTGCTTTCTTT	CASYTGGAGRSAFF
TRBV6-6	.	13	TRBJ1-2	.	TGTGCCAGTAACACAGGGTCCGTATCGGGCTACACCTTC	CASNTGSVSGYTF
TRBV11-2	.	15	TRBJ1-5	.	TGTGCCAGCAGCTTAGTGGGGGGTGGAAATCAGCCCCAGCATTTT	CASSLVGGGNQPQHF
TRBV5-1	TRBD2	17	TRBJ2-7	.	TGCGCCAGCAGCCTTCACCCGACTAGCGGGAGGGCCTACGAGCAGTACTTC	CASSLHPTSGRAYEQYF
TRBV7-9	TRBD1	14	TRBJ2-5	.	TGTGCCAGCAGCCCGGGACAGGGCCAAGAGACCCAGTACTTC	CASSPGQGQETQYF
TRBV6-4	TRBD2	15	TRBJ2-1	once	TGTGCCAGCAGCGACGGTAGCGGGAGTGGCAATGAGCAGTTCTTC	CASSDGSGSGNEQFF
TRBV4-1	.	15	TRBJ2-3	.	TGCGCCAGCAGCCAAGCCCCATTGACTGGAGATACGCAGTATTTT	CASSQAPLTGDTQYF
TRBV7-3	TRBD2	14	TRBJ2-1	.	TGTGCCAGCAGCCCCGGTAGTTGGGGGGGTATGCAGTTCTTC	CASSPGSWGGMQFF
TRBV7-9	.	15	TRBJ1-2	few	TGTGCCAGCAGCTCCTTTATCCCAGGGGACTATGGCTACACCTTC	CASSSFIPGDYGYTF
TRBV9	TRBD1	17	TRBJ1-4	.	TGTGCCAGCAGCGCCCCCCGGGACAGGGAACCTAATGAAAAACTGTTTTTT	CASSAPRDREPNEKLFF
TRBV5-1	.	13	TRBJ2-3	.	TGCGCCAGCAGCCCCGAGTACAGAGATACGCAGTATTTT	CASSPEYRDTQYF
TRBV5-1	.	16	TRBJ1-2	.	TGCGCCAGCAGCTTGGAAGCGGGGGAGGATCGCTATGGCTACACCTTC	CASSLEAGEDRYGYTF
TRBV19	TRBD1	15	TRBJ2-4	.	TGTGCCAGTAGTATAGAGGACAGGGTGGGAAACATTCAGTACTTC	CASSIEDRVGNIQYF
TRBV29-1	.	14	TRBJ2-1	few	TGCAGCGCCGCCGGGACATACCCTTACAATGAGCAGTTCTTC	CSAAGTYPYNEQFF
TRBV19	TRBD1	14	TRBJ2-5	.	TGTGCCAGTAGTACAAATTGGGACAGGGAGACCCAGTACTTC	CASSTNWDRETQYF
TRBV4-1	.	17	TRBJ2-1	few	TGCGCCAGCAGCCAAGACCCGGCTAGGAGCTCCTACAATGAGCAGTTCTTC	CASSQDPARSSYNEQFF
TRBV19	.	15	TRBJ2-7	few	TGTGCCAATAGTAATGGGCAAGGCATTCGGGGGGAGCAGTACTTC	CANSNGQGIRGEQYF
TRBV18	TRBD1	15	TRBJ1-5	few	TGTGCCAGCTCACGTGGACAGGGATCCGTACAGCCCCAGCATTTT	CASSRGQGSVQPQHF
TRBV6-1	TRBD1	15	TRBJ2-3	.	TGTGCCACTTCAGGACAGGGGACTTACACAGATACGCAGTATTTT	CATSGQGTYTDTQYF
TRBV28	.	12	TRBJ1-1	.	TGTGCCAGCAGTTGGGGGAGGACTGAAGCTTTCTTT	CASSWGRTEAFF
TRBV4-1	.	15	TRBJ1-1	.	TGCGCCAGCAGCCAGTATCGGACAGAGAACACTGAAGCTTTCTTT	CASSQYRTENTEAFF